The T cell receptor (beta chain) described here comes from a study of T cell responses to AZD1222 COVID-19 vaccine. About the research overall: Timing groups of about 4 and about 12 weeks for second doses were pooled. General study findings and limits: Seropositive status at baseline applied to only six AZD1222 recipients. Repertoires were obtained solely post-peak T cell response. CD4 TCRs linked to vaccination spanned spike, dominating at 160-218 and 743-854.

Comment on this clone: Its antigen is undetermined.

Germline lookup yields CDR1 MNHEY and CDR2 SMNVEV (reference sequence). CDR3 size: 15 residues. V trimming: 6 bases; J trimming: 0 bases; junction bases outside the gene matches: 6. Method: immunoSEQ multiplex PCR; TCRdb's copy keeps in-frame clones and lacks some. The sample yields 180,000 or so clones, 90% to 95% seen once. The TCR originated in an adult in good health. This chain connects TRBV27 to TRBJ1-1, with 8 positions matching TRBD1. Material: peripheral blood, obtained on day 0 of AZD1222 vaccination. CDR3 nucleotides: TGTGCCAGCAGGACGAGGACAGGGATGAACACTGAAGCTTTCTTT. Protein: CASRTRTGMNTEAFF.